This T cell receptor (beta chain) came from a study of T cell responses to AZD1222 COVID-19 vaccine. The J segment lost 3 bases and the V segment lost 2 bases, leaving 3 bases of the junction unmatched. Germline V gene data show CDR1 as KGHDR and CDR2 as SFDVKD. The CDR3 loop spans 15 amino acids. TCRdb's copy holds only in-frame clones and misses some; the assay was immunoSEQ multiplex PCR. Among roughly 93,000 clones listed, roughly 90% were seen once. Points on this clone: The target antigen is unknown.

Overall study findings and caveats: Seropositive at baseline were only six AZD1222 recipients. Unmutated variant regions are reportedly targeted by nearly half of spike-specific TCRs. Spike was spanned by vaccine-associated CD4 TCRs, with dominance at 160-218 and 743-854.

This TCR came from an adult in good health. This specimen consisted of peripheral blood, obtained on day 0 of AZD1222 vaccination. The chain recombines TRBV24-1 with TRBJ2-3, with TRBD2 identical over 8 bases. DNA of the CDR3: TGTGCCACCAGTGATTCTAGCGGGCGTACAGATACGCAGTATTTT. It translates to CATSDSSGRTDTQYF.